These 11 T cell receptor beta chains were all obtained from the same sample, sequenced in a study of blood T cell repertoires in COVID-19. TCRdb keeps only in-frame clones here, not all; method: immunoSEQ multiplex PCR. The table includes around 50,000 clones, 85% to 90% detected once. Material: peripheral blood. These receptors all come from a man aged 55 to 69 with acute or convalescent COVID-19.

The rearrangement links TRBV4-1 to TRBJ2-5; 8 bases align to TRBD2. CDR3 length: 15 residues. V was pared by 4 bases and J by 4 bases, with 8 bases of the junction left unmatched. Germline V gene lookup returns CDR1 MGHRA and CDR2 YSYEKL. The CDR3 DNA reads as TGCGCCAGCAGCCTAACTAGCGGTAGCGGAGAGACCCAGTACTTC. This gives the protein CASSLTSGSGETQYF.

The chain links TRBV6-2 or TRBV6-3 to TRBJ1-5; 8 nucleotides align to TRBD1. After removal of 6 bases from V and 6 bases from J, the junction contained 7 bases not matched to a gene. CDR3 length equals 14 residues. Germline V gene lookup returns CDR1 MNHEY and CDR2 SVGEGT. DNA of the CDR3: TGTGCCAGCAGCGGACAGGGTTTAGTTCAGCCCCAGCATTTT. Amino acids: CASSGQGLVQPQHF.

The sample holds one count of this clone. V and J are TRBV2 and TRBJ1-1; TRBD1 agrees at 8 bases. From germline, CDR1 is SNHLY and CDR2 FYNNEI. The CDR3 is 15 amino acids. J was trimmed by 4 bases and V by 8 bases; bases with no gene match: 12. The CDR3 spells CASQGAQTQATEAFF. The CDR3 DNA reads TGTGCCAGCCAGGGGGCCCAAACCCAGGCCACTGAAGCTTTCTTT.

The chain carries TRBV9 and TRBJ2-5, with a possible D match to TRBD2 (6 bases). V shed 0 bases and J shed 5 bases, with 8 bases lying between them. The CDR3 loop spans 13 amino acids. The V gene's germline CDR1 is SGDLS and CDR2 YYNGEE. The CDR3 sequence: CASSVAGGETQYF. The DNA of the CDR3 is TGTGCCAGCAGCGTAGCTGGGGGGGAGACCCAGTACTTC.

This sequence joins TRBV28 and TRBJ2-7; TRBD2 is a possible D gene (6 bases). The CDR3 contains 12 residues. CDR1 is MDHEN, CDR2 SYDVKM, per germline. V lost 7 bases and J 6 bases, leaving 13 bases between the germline ends. The CDR3 here is CASMRGRVEQYF. CDR3 bases: TGTGCCAGCATGCGGGGACGCGTCGAGCAGTACTTC.

V and J are TRBV28 and TRBJ2-6; the match to TRBD1 covers 7 bases. CDR3 length: 18 residues. The germline V gene encodes CDR1 MDHEN and CDR2 SYDVKM. The V segment lost 5 bases and the J segment 0 bases; nucleotides outside the gene matches: 10. CDR3 nucleotide sequence: TGTGCCAGCAGTCCCCCGACAGGGCCCAGCTCTGGGGCCAACGTCCTGACTTTC. Its translation is CASSPPTGPSSGANVLTF.

V gene TRBV9 combines with J gene TRBJ1-2; D not certain. There are 14 residues in the CDR3. Trimming left V 0 bases short and J 4 bases short, with 10 bases between. The germline V gene encodes CDR1 SGDLS and CDR2 YYNGEE. The CDR3, as DNA: TGTGCCAGCAGCGTAGATCAGGCGGGCTATGGCTACACCTTC. It codes for CASSVDQAGYGYTF.

Only a few counts were recorded for this clone. The CDR3 DNA reads TGTGCCACCAGTGACTCACGAGACAGGGGGAGGTATGGCTACACCTTC. Its protein product is CATSDSRDRGRYGYTF. This chain connects TRBV24-1 to TRBJ1-2; 9 bases map to TRBD1. This CDR3 contains 16 residues. J lost 5 bases, V lost 4 bases, and 10 bases had no gene match. Germline V CDR1 and CDR2: KGHDR, SFDVKD.

J is TRBJ2-3 and V is TRBV9, with 8 bases aligning to TRBD2. CDR3 length: 15 amino acids. J lost 2 bases, V lost 4 bases, and 6 bases had no gene match. Per germline, CDR1 SGDLS and CDR2 YYNGEE. CDR3 coding DNA: TGTGCCAGCAGCCATTACGGGAGGGTCACAGATACGCAGTATTTT. This gives the protein CASSHYGRVTDTQYF.

The rearrangement links TRBV12-3 or TRBV12-4 to TRBJ1-4; the D is unclear. CDR3 length: 13 residues. Trimming removed 5 bases from V and 0 bases from J, with 4 bases in between. The CDR3 protein is CASSPSTNEKLFF. The CDR3 DNA reads TGTGCCAGCAGTCCCTCAACTAATGAAAAACTGTTTTTT.

The CDR3 DNA reads TGTGCCAGCAGCTTATTGCAATTGAGCTATGGCTACACCTTC. Encoded protein: CASSLLQLSYGYTF. The rearrangement joins TRBV7-9 to TRBJ1-2, with unresolved D. This CDR3 contains 14 residues. Looked up from germline, CDR1 is SEHNR and CDR2 is FQNEAQ (reference sequence). With 2 bases removed from V and 4 bases from J, the gap between germline ends came to 11 bases.